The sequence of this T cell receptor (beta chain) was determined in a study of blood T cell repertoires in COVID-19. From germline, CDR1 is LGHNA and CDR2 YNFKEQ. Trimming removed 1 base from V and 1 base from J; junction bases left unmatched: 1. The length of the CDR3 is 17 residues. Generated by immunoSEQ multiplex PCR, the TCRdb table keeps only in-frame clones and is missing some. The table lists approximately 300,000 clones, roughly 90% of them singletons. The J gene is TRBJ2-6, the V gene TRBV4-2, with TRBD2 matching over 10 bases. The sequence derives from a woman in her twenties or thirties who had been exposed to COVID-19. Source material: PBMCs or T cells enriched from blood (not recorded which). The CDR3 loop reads CASSQASGGSGANVLTF. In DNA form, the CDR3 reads TGTGCCAGCAGCCAAGCTAGCGGGGGTTCTGGGGCCAACGTCCTGACTTTC.